These T cell receptor beta chains were read from a single sample in a study of regulatory T cells in long-lasting Graves disease. One entry per CDR3 protein, called by TCRdb with MiXCR from the multiplex PCR reads. The data contain around 450,000 distinct CDR3 sequences, roughly 15% of them singletons. These data were also reused for a study on T cells in Graves' hyperthyroidism and ophthalmopathy.

Sequences were derived from peripheral blood mononuclear cells (PBMCs), sampled at new diagnosis, from a patient treated with antithyroid drugs. Receptor source: a man between 35 and 55 years old with Graves disease. CDR3s include the opening cysteine and the closing phenylalanine or tryptophan. D genes are given only for firm matches. Expanded clones get a size class; other rows say once, few or many, or leave the size out.

CDR3nt	CDR3aa	j_gene	d_gene	v_gene	len	abundance
TGTGCCAGCAGCTTACTTAGCGGGGACGAGCAGTACTTC	CASSLLSGDEQYF	TRBJ2-7	TRBD2	TRBV7-9	13	many
TGTGCCAGCAGCCAAGGAACTAGCGTGAGTTTCCAAGAGACCCAGTACTTC	CASSQGTSVSFQETQYF	TRBJ2-5	TRBD2	TRBV3-1	17	many
TGTGCCAGCAGCTTAAGTCCGGTGAACACTGAAGCTTTCTTT	CASSLSPVNTEAFF	TRBJ1-1	.	TRBV11-2	14	many
TGTGCCATCAGTGCGGCTGGGACTCCGGGCGGGGAGCTGTTTTTT	CAISAAGTPGGELFF	TRBJ2-2	.	TRBV10-3	15	.
TGTGCCAGCAGCTTAGAAGTCGCTAAAGAGACCCAGTACTTC	CASSLEVAKETQYF	TRBJ2-5	.	TRBV7-6	14	few
TGTGCCAGCAGTACACAGGGGGGCTATGGCTACACCTTC	CASSTQGGYGYTF	TRBJ1-2	TRBD1	TRBV6-1	13	many
TGTGCCAGCAGCCTGACTAGCGGCGGGCAGACCCAGTACTTC	CASSLTSGGQTQYF	TRBJ2-5	TRBD2	TRBV6-2/TRBV6-3	14	many
TGCAGTGCCCCGGGACAGACACAAGAGACCCAGTACTTC	CSAPGQTQETQYF	TRBJ2-5	TRBD1	TRBV20-1	13	many
TGTGCCAGCAGTCTTACAGGGGGGCTACTTACCACCTACGAGCAGTACTTC	CASSLTGGLLTTYEQYF	TRBJ2-7	TRBD1	TRBV28	17	.
TGTGCCACCAGTGATCCGAACTACGAGCAGTACTTC	CATSDPNYEQYF	TRBJ2-7	.	TRBV24-1	12	.
TGTGCCAGTAGTAGGGGACAAGGGAGCCCTCTGCGAAACATTCAGTACTTC	CASSRGQGSPLRNIQYF	TRBJ2-4	.	TRBV19	17	.
TGTGCCAGCAGACCGCGGTCGTATAATTCACCCCTCCACTTT	CASRPRSYNSPLHF	TRBJ1-6	.	TRBV12-3/TRBV12-4	14	few
TGCAGCACTCTAGCGGGAGGAACAGATACGCAGTATTTT	CSTLAGGTDTQYF	TRBJ2-3	TRBD2	TRBV29-1	13	many
TGTGCCAGCAGTCCTCGGGTTAGCGCAAACAATGAGCAGTTCTTC	CASSPRVSANNEQFF	TRBJ2-1	.	TRBV12-3/TRBV12-4	15	many
TGTGCCAGCAGTGAGCTACCTGGGGGTCTAAATGAGCAGTTCTTC	CASSELPGGLNEQFF	TRBJ2-1	.	TRBV2	15	many
TGTGCCAGCAGTTCAAGGAGCGGGGGGCCAGATACGCAGTATTTT	CASSSRSGGPDTQYF	TRBJ2-3	TRBD2	TRBV2	15	.
TGTGCCAGTAGTATGGCGGTTTCCTACGAGCAGTACTTC	CASSMAVSYEQYF	TRBJ2-7	.	TRBV19	13	.
TGTGCTAGTGGTTTGGGGACGGTCTACGAGCAGTACTTC	CASGLGTVYEQYF	TRBJ2-7	.	TRBV12-5	13	few
TGTGCCAGCAGTTTCTCGCAGGGGACCGGGGAGCTGTTTTTT	CASSFSQGTGELFF	TRBJ2-2	.	TRBV6-5	14	.
TGTGCCAGCAGCTTAATAGCGGGAGCCTCCGAGCAGTACTTC	CASSLIAGASEQYF	TRBJ2-7	TRBD2	TRBV7-2	14	.
TGCGCCAGCAGCTTGTCTGCAGCGGGCAATGAGCAGTTCTTC	CASSLSAAGNEQFF	TRBJ2-1	.	TRBV5-1	14	.
TGTGCCAGCAGCCCCCCCCTAGAAGGCACTAGCACAGATACGCAGTATTTT	CASSPPLEGTSTDTQYF	TRBJ2-3	.	TRBV7-8	17	many
TGTGCCAGCAGCGTAGTAGGGGCCGGGGAGCTGTTTTTT	CASSVVGAGELFF	TRBJ2-2	.	TRBV9	13	.
TGTGCCAGTAGTATCTCCGGGACAGGGGTGTACGAGCAGTACTTC	CASSISGTGVYEQYF	TRBJ2-7	TRBD1	TRBV19	15	many
TGTGCCAGCAGCCGCATCCGTGAGGGCCCCCCGTTCTTC	CASSRIREGPPFF	TRBJ2-5	.	TRBV7-9	13	many
TGTGCCAGCAGCTTAGGCCCGGGACTAGTCCACAATGAGCAGTTCTTC	CASSLGPGLVHNEQFF	TRBJ2-1	TRBD2	TRBV11-2	16	.
TGCGCCAGCAGCCCCGGGACAGGGGACATTCAGTACTTC	CASSPGTGDIQYF	TRBJ2-4	TRBD1	TRBV5-1	13	.
TGTGCCAGCAGCAATGGACAGAGAAATCAGCCCCAGCATTTT	CASSNGQRNQPQHF	TRBJ1-5	.	TRBV6-2/TRBV6-3	14	many
TGCAGTGCGGAAGGGGTCTCTGGCTATGGCTACACCTTC	CSAEGVSGYGYTF	TRBJ1-2	.	TRBV20-1	13	few
TGTGCCAGCAGCTTAAATAGCGGGAGAAACAATGAGCAGTTCTTC	CASSLNSGRNNEQFF	TRBJ2-1	TRBD2	TRBV7-9	15	few
TGTGCCACCCATTCTCCGGGAGCTAGGACCGGGGAGCTGTTTTTT	CATHSPGARTGELFF	TRBJ2-2	.	TRBV19	15	few
TGTGCCAGCAGTTTTATCTGGGTCGGGCAGACAGATACGCAGTATTTT	CASSFIWVGQTDTQYF	TRBJ2-3	.	TRBV28	16	many
TGCAGCGTTGAAGAGGGACTAGCGAGGAGCACAGATACGCAGTATTTT	CSVEEGLARSTDTQYF	TRBJ2-3	TRBD2	TRBV29-1	16	many
TGCAGCGTTACCCGGCAGGGGGCGGGTGAGCAGTACTTC	CSVTRQGAGEQYF	TRBJ2-7	TRBD1	TRBV29-1	13	.
TGCAGTGCTAGAGATGTAAGCTCCCACGAGCAGTACTTC	CSARDVSSHEQYF	TRBJ2-7	.	TRBV20-1	13	few
TGCGCCAGCAGCCTCCAGGGGCTGCAGAACACTGAAGCTTTCTTT	CASSLQGLQNTEAFF	TRBJ1-1	.	TRBV5-1	15	many
TGTGCCAGCAGTTTATCTGCCTCCAGGACAGGGGGCAAGTTTAAAGCTTTCTTT	CASSLSASRTGGKFKAFF	TRBJ1-1	TRBD1	TRBV28	18	many
TGTGCCAGCAGCCAGCTTCGAGTTGAAGCTTTCTTT	CASSQLRVEAFF	TRBJ1-1	.	TRBV28	12	many
TGTGCCAGCAGCCAGGCGGGTGACACAGATACGCAGTATTTT	CASSQAGDTDTQYF	TRBJ2-3	.	TRBV3-1	14	many
TGTGCCAGCAGCCCCCTGTGGTCGGACGGGGAGCTGTTTTTT	CASSPLWSDGELFF	TRBJ2-2	.	TRBV3-1	14	many
TGTGCCAGCAGCTTAGGGATAGGACAAGGCTACGAGCAGTACTTC	CASSLGIGQGYEQYF	TRBJ2-7	.	TRBV11-2	15	many
TGCGCCAGCAGGAACCCCCAACCCGGCGACTACGAGCAGTACTTC	CASRNPQPGDYEQYF	TRBJ2-7	.	TRBV5-1	15	.
TGCGCCAGCAGCTTCCGGACAGGTGATTTCTACGAGCAGTACTTC	CASSFRTGDFYEQYF	TRBJ2-7	TRBD1	TRBV5-1	15	many
TGTGCCAGCAGTTTGGACATCAAGGAGTACTTC	CASSLDIKEYF	TRBJ2-7	.	TRBV28	11	many
TGCAGTGCTAGTTTAATAGCGGGAGGAAACAATGAGCAGTTCTTC	CSASLIAGGNNEQFF	TRBJ2-1	TRBD2	TRBV20-1	15	many
TGTGCCAGCAGTTTGGGCAGGGTCGGAGAGACCCAGTACTTC	CASSLGRVGETQYF	TRBJ2-5	.	TRBV28	14	.
TGCGCCAGCAGCTTGGCCGGGAGAACTAGCACAGATACGCAGTATTTT	CASSLAGRTSTDTQYF	TRBJ2-3	.	TRBV5-1	16	many
TGCAGTGCTAGAGGAGAACGCAATTCCTACGAGCAGTACTTC	CSARGERNSYEQYF	TRBJ2-7	.	TRBV20-1	14	many
TGTGCCACCAGAATGACAGAGAGCTCCTACAATGAGCAGTTCTTC	CATRMTESSYNEQFF	TRBJ2-1	.	TRBV15	15	.
TGTGCTAGTGGGGCCGGGACAGGCTCCTACAATGAGCAGTTCTTC	CASGAGTGSYNEQFF	TRBJ2-1	TRBD1	TRBV12-5	15	.
TGCAGTGCTCCTCAGATTAAAACTAGCGGGAGTAGGTTGAGGGATGAGCAGTACTTC	CSAPQIKTSGSRLRDEQYF	TRBJ2-7	TRBD2	TRBV20-1	19	.
TGTGCCAGCAGTGTGAAGCGGGAGTTTGGCCCCTACGAGCAGTACTTC	CASSVKREFGPYEQYF	TRBJ2-7	TRBD2	TRBV2	16	many
TGCGCCAGCAGCTTCCGGGCTGGGGGGGATGAAAAACTGTTTTTT	CASSFRAGGDEKLFF	TRBJ1-4	.	TRBV5-1	15	.
TGTGCCAGCAGCGATACTAGCGGGAGGGCCAATGAGCAGTTCTTC	CASSDTSGRANEQFF	TRBJ2-1	TRBD2	TRBV7-9	15	many
TGTGCCAGCAGCTTTACCCCAACTAACACTGAAGCTTTCTTT	CASSFTPTNTEAFF	TRBJ1-1	.	TRBV7-2	14	many
TGTGCCAGCAGCCCTGGGACCACTGGGGTCTACAATGAGCAGTTCTTC	CASSPGTTGVYNEQFF	TRBJ2-1	.	TRBV9	16	many
TGTGCCAGCAGCTTAGACCCGGGGATTGAGACCCAGTACTTC	CASSLDPGIETQYF	TRBJ2-5	.	TRBV7-6	14	few
TGTGCCAGCAGTTCCGGACAGGGCGCAGGGGGGTCCTACGAGCAGTACTTC	CASSSGQGAGGSYEQYF	TRBJ2-7	TRBD1	TRBV28	17	many
TGTGCCAGCATGACCAGGGATTTGCACATCTATGGCTACACCTTC	CASMTRDLHIYGYTF	TRBJ1-2	.	TRBV28	15	many
TGTGCCACCAGTGACCCTCGCCGAGGACAGGGTAGTGAGACCCAGTACTTC	CATSDPRRGQGSETQYF	TRBJ2-5	TRBD1	TRBV24-1	17	few